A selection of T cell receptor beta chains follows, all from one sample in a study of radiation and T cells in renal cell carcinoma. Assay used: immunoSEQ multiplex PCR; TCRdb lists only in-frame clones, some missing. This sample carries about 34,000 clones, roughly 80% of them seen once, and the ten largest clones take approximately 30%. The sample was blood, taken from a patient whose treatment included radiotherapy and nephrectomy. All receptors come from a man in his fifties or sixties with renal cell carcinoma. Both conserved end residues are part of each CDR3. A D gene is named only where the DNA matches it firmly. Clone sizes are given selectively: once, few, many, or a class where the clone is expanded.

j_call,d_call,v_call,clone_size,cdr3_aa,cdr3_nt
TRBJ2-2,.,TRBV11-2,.,CASSLRRSTGELFF,TGTGCCAGCAGCCTACGACGTTCCACCGGGGAGCTGTTTTTT
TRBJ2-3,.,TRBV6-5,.,CASSTGRDTQYF,TGTGCCAGCAGCACAGGGAGGGATACGCAGTATTTT
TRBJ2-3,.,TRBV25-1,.,CASSEGGPPVGTQYF,TGTGCCAGCAGTGAAGGGGGCCCGCCTGTGGGCACGCAGTATTTT
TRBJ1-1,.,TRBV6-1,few,CASSQSPAGGAFF,TGTGCCAGCAGTCAATCACCTGCGGGGGGAGCTTTCTTT
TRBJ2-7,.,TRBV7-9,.,CASSLEDNPYEQYF,TGTGCCAGCAGCTTAGAGGACAACCCCTACGAGCAGTACTTC
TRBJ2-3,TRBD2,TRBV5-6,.,CASSLVLAGDYTDTQYF,TGTGCCAGCAGCTTGGTTCTAGCGGGAGACTACACAGATACGCAGTATTTT
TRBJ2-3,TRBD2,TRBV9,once,CASSVGTSGYTDTQYF,TGTGCCAGCAGCGTTGGGACTAGCGGGTACACAGATACGCAGTATTTT
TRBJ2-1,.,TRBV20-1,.,CSAPQGNEQFF,TGCAGTGCTCCTCAGGGAAATGAGCAGTTCTTC
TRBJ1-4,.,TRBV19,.,CASNAGPATNEKLFF,TGTGCCAGTAACGCGGGTCCTGCAACTAATGAAAAACTGTTTTTT
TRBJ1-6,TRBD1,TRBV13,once,CASSSPGTGLGSPLHF,TGTGCCAGCAGCTCTCCCGGGACAGGGCTTGGTTCACCCCTCCACTTT
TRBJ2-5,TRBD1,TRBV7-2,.,CASSLVRDRETQYF,TGTGCCAGCAGCTTAGTCCGGGACAGGGAGACCCAGTACTTC
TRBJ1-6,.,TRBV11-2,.,CASSLLGGARYNSPLHF,TGTGCCAGCAGCTTATTAGGGGGGGCTCGGTATAATTCACCCCTCCACTTT
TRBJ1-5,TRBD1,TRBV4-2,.,CASSQAGTGSSGQPQHF,TGTGCCAGCAGCCAGGCCGGGACAGGAAGCTCGGGTCAGCCCCAGCATTTT
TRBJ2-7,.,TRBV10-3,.,CAIRFPMGEQYF,TGTGCCATCCGGTTCCCCATGGGCGAGCAGTACTTC
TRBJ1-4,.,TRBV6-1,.,CASRAGKRGEKLFF,TGTGCCAGCAGAGCAGGGAAGAGGGGTGAAAAACTGTTTTTT
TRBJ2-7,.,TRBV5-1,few,CASSSGAGAVGYEQYF,TGCGCCAGCAGCTCCGGTGCAGGGGCAGTGGGCTACGAGCAGTACTTC
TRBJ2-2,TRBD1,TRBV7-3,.,CASSLQTGETGELFF,TGTGCCAGCAGCTTACAAACAGGGGAAACCGGGGAGCTGTTTTTT
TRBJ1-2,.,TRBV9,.,CASSVASSGAEGYTF,TGTGCCAGCAGCGTAGCCTCATCGGGGGCAGAAGGCTACACCTTC
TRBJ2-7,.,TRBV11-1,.,CASSLAPTGSQYF,TGTGCCAGCAGCTTAGCCCCGACGGGATCGCAGTACTTC
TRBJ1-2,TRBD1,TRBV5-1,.,CASKTGVGYGYTF,TGCGCCAGTAAAACAGGGGTGGGCTATGGCTACACCTTC
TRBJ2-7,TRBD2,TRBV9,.,CASSAPQAGGSSYEQYF,TGTGCCAGCAGCGCACCCCAAGCGGGAGGAAGTTCCTACGAGCAGTACTTC
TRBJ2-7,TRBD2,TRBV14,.,CASSQGAAGEGYEQYF,TGTGCCAGCAGCCAAGGCGCCGCGGGAGAGGGCTACGAGCAGTACTTC
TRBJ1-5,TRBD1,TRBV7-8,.,CASSLGGTGAGEHF,TGTGCCAGCAGCTTAGGGGGCACAGGGGCAGGTGAGCATTTT
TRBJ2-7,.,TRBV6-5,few,CASSYSNRVSAEQYF,TGTGCCAGCAGTTACAGTAACAGGGTGTCAGCCGAGCAGTACTTC
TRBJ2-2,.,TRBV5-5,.,CASSLMGGELFF,TGTGCCAGCAGCCTTATGGGCGGGGAGCTGTTTTTT
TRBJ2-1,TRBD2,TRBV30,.,CAWGRGLASNEQFF,TGTGCCTGGGGGCGGGGACTAGCATCCAATGAGCAGTTCTTC
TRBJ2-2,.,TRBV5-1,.,CASSTYSNTGELFF,TGCGCCAGCAGCACCTACTCTAACACCGGGGAGCTGTTTTTT
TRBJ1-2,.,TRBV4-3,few,CASSQDSAGKVGYTF,TGCGCCAGCAGCCAAGATTCGGCCGGGAAAGTCGGCTACACCTTC
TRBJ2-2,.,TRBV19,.,CASSPFQVISGGELFF,TGTGCCAGTAGTCCCTTTCAGGTTATTTCTGGCGGGGAGCTGTTTTTT
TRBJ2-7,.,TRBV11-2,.,CASSPNLLSTYEQYF,TGTGCCAGCAGCCCTAACCTACTTTCTACCTACGAGCAGTACTTC
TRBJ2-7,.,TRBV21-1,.,CASIVRAQVYEQYF,TGTGCCAGCATCGTGCGGGCACAGGTCTACGAGCAGTACTTC
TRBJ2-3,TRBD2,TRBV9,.,CASCERESSDTQYF,TGTGCCAGCTGCGAGCGGGAGTCCTCAGATACGCAGTATTTT
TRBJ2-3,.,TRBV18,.,CASSPSRTDTQYF,TGTGCCAGCTCACCAAGCCGGACAGATACGCAGTATTTT
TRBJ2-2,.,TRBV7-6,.,CASSLGGPHGGELFF,TGTGCCAGCAGCTTAGGCGGACCTCACGGGGGGGAGCTGTTTTTT
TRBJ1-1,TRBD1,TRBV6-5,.,CASSPDRGDEAFF,TGTGCCAGCAGCCCTGACAGGGGGGATGAAGCTTTCTTT
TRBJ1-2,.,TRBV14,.,CASSPGRTDNYGYTF,TGTGCCAGCAGCCCGGGCCGGACAGATAACTATGGCTACACCTTC
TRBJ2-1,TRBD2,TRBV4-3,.,CASSQDGTRPPFF,TGCGCCAGCAGCCAAGATGGGACTAGACCACCGTTCTTC
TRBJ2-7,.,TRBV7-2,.,CASSSYYEQYF,TGTGCCAGCAGCTCCTACTACGAGCAGTACTTC
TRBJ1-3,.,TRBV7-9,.,CASSLEMGGSPISGNTIYF,TGTGCCAGCAGCTTAGAAATGGGGGGGAGTCCCATCTCTGGAAACACCATATATTTT
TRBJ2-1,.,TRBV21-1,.,CDRGDEQFF,TGTGACCGGGGGGATGAGCAGTTCTTC
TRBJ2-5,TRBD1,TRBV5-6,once,CASSHLTGRETQYF,TGTGCCAGCAGCCACCTGACAGGGCGGGAGACCCAGTACTTC
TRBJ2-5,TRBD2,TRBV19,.,CASRLGLAGQETQYF,TGTGCCAGTAGACTGGGACTAGCGGGACAAGAGACCCAGTACTTC
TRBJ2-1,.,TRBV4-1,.,CASSRAGGDEQFF,TGCGCCAGCAGCCGGGCGGGCGGGGATGAGCAGTTCTTC
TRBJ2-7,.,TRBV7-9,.,CASSFLYGYEQYF,TGTGCCAGCAGCTTTCTTTATGGGTACGAGCAGTACTTC
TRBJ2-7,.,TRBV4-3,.,CASSGGRNEQYF,TGCGCCAGCAGCGGAGGACGAAACGAGCAGTACTTC
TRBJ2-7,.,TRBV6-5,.,CASTPGNIYEQYF,TGTGCCAGCACCCCTGGGAATATCTACGAGCAGTACTTC
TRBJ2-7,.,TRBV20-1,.,CSARDNYEQYF,TGCAGTGCTAGGGATAACTACGAGCAGTACTTC
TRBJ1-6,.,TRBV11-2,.,CASSLFGESPLHF,TGTGCCAGCAGCTTATTCGGGGAATCACCCCTCCACTTT
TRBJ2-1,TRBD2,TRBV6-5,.,CASGREGSYNEQFF,TGTGCCAGCGGGAGGGAGGGCTCCTACAATGAGCAGTTCTTC
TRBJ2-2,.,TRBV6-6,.,CASSYGGSPGELFF,TGTGCCAGCAGTTACGGCGGGTCCCCCGGGGAGCTGTTTTTT
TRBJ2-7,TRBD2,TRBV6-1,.,CASSEQSSGVRAVYF,TGTGCCAGCAGTGAACAGTCTAGCGGGGTCCGGGCGGTGTACTTC
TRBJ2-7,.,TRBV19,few,CASSIDLGLEQYF,TGTGCCAGTAGTATAGATCTCGGGCTCGAGCAGTACTTC
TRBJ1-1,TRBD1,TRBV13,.,CASSLTGLVGQGPLLNTEAFF,TGTGCCAGCAGCTTGACGGGTTTGGTGGGACAGGGCCCCCTTTTGAACACTGAAGCTTTCTTT
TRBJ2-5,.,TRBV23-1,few,CASSRERDKGQETQYF,TGCGCCAGCAGTCGCGAAAGGGACAAGGGACAAGAGACCCAGTACTTC
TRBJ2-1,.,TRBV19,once,CASSITGSYNEQFF,TGTGCCAGTAGTATAACAGGGTCCTACAATGAGCAGTTCTTC